The present entry profiles one TCR beta chain with its context. What it binds is unknown. Only in-frame clones appear in the TCRdb table, and some are missing; sequencing was by immunoSEQ multiplex PCR. The sample has about 37,000 clones; about 90% are singletons. This specimen comes from a study of OX40 agonist ivuxolimab in advanced cancers. Study-wide context: The group had a mean age of about 65 years, ranged from about 20 to 85, and was 82.7% male. Study-wide points: The study found that CD8+ T cells averaged more expanded clones than CD4+.

The CDR3 is 13 residues long. Trimming removed 3 bases from V and 8 bases from J, with 13 bases in between. Germline V gene lookup returns CDR1 MNHEY and CDR2 SMNVEV (reference sequence). The J gene is TRBJ1-1, the V gene TRBV27; possible D gene TRBD1, 5 bases. This TCR was recovered from an adult with an advanced solid tumor such as melanoma, head and neck, liver or kidney cancer. The specimen comprised CD4+ or CD8+ T cells sorted from blood, sampled in a trial of the OX40 agonist ivuxolimab. The CDR3 reads CASSFGSWTEAFF. For the CDR3, the DNA is TGTGCCAGCAGTTTCGGAAGTTGGACAGAAGCTTTCTTT.